A selection of T cell receptor beta chains follows, all from one sample in a study of blood T cells in healthy people across ages. TCRdb reanalysed the 5' RACE reads using MiXCR and keeps one entry per CDR3 protein. The sample shows roughly 900,000 distinct CDR3 sequences, around 46% of them seen only once. The sequenced sample was blood. Receptors were obtained from a man aged 25 to 45 in good health. Both conserved end residues are part of each CDR3. Fields, in order: V gene, clone size, J gene, D gene, CDR3 DNA, CDR3 protein. A D gene is named only where the DNA matches it firmly. Size values are once, few and many counts, or a class for expanded clones, and some rows have none.

>TRBV5-4|NA|TRBJ2-1|NA
TGTGCCAGCAGCAAGGACCAGAGAATAGCGGAAAACAATGAGCAGTTCTTC
CASSKDQRIAENNEQFF
>TRBV3-1|many|TRBJ2-1|TRBD2
TGTGCCAGCAGCCGTAGCGGGGGGGCATCGAGTGAGCAGTTCTTC
CASSRSGGASSEQFF
>TRBV6-2/TRBV6-3|few|TRBJ2-1|NA
TGTGCCAGCAGATTGGGGGTCCTACCCAATGAGCAGTTCTTC
CASRLGVLPNEQFF
>TRBV7-9|few|TRBJ2-7|NA
TGTGCCAGCAGCGCCGGAGTGGCCGCTACAGAGCAGTACTTC
CASSAGVAATEQYF
>TRBV29-1|NA|TRBJ1-2|NA
TGCAGCGTTGAAGGTCAGGGCGGCTATGGCTACACCTTC
CSVEGQGGYGYTF
>TRBV6-5|NA|TRBJ2-5|TRBD1
TGTGCCAGCAGTAGGACCATACAGGGGGAAGAGACCCAGTACTTC
CASSRTIQGEETQYF
>TRBV20-1|NA|TRBJ1-1|NA
TGCAGTGCGCGGAAAAGAGGGGGACACAAGAACACTGAAGCTTTCTTT
CSARKRGGHKNTEAFF
>TRBV28|NA|TRBJ2-1|NA
TGTGCCAGCGGGGGTCGAAATGAGCAGTTCTTC
CASGGRNEQFF
>TRBV6-1|NA|TRBJ2-7|NA
TGTGCCACAACTCCCAGCCCAGGGATCACCTACGAGCAGTACTTC
CATTPSPGITYEQYF
>TRBV27|few|TRBJ2-7|TRBD1
TGTGCCAGCAGTTTATACGGGACAGGCTCCTACGAGCAGTACTTC
CASSLYGTGSYEQYF
>TRBV28|NA|TRBJ2-1|TRBD1
TGTGCCAGCAGTCACGGGACAGGGATTATGAATGGGCAGTTCTTC
CASSHGTGIMNGQFF
>TRBV21-1|NA|TRBJ1-6|NA
TGTGCCAGCAGCCAGGGACAGGGCCCATATGTTCCGGGATCCTATAATTCACCCCTCCACTTT
CASSQGQGPYVPGSYNSPLHF
>TRBV12-3/TRBV12-4|NA|TRBJ2-1|NA
TGTGCCAGCAGAAGGACAGATCTCGTGGATGAGCAGTTCTTC
CASRRTDLVDEQFF
>TRBV6-6|few|TRBJ2-1|NA
TGTGCCAGCGGCTTAGCAAGCTCCTACAATGAGCAGTTCTTC
CASGLASSYNEQFF
>TRBV6-5|NA|TRBJ1-5|NA
TGTGCCAGCAGGTACAGGGTGGGTCTCCTTCTGGGGATCAATCAGCCCCAGCATTTT
CASRYRVGLLLGINQPQHF
>TRBV20-1|few|TRBJ2-3|TRBD2
TGCAGTGCTAGTCTTCTAGCGGGGGGCCGCACAGATACGCAGTATTTT
CSASLLAGGRTDTQYF
>TRBV28|NA|TRBJ2-5|NA
TGTGCCAGCAGTTTCAGGGGACGACAAGAGACCCAGTACTTC
CASSFRGRQETQYF
>TRBV6-2/TRBV6-3|NA|TRBJ2-3|NA
TGTGCCAGCAGTTATACGTCCGGGGGTGTAACAGATACGCAGTATTTT
CASSYTSGGVTDTQYF
>TRBV7-9|few|TRBJ2-7|NA
TGTGCCATCAGAAAATCGGGGGACAACGAGCAGTACTTC
CAIRKSGDNEQYF
>TRBV30|NA|TRBJ2-7|NA
TGTGCCTGGACAGATTCCTACGAGCAGTACTTC
CAWTDSYEQYF
>TRBV28|NA|TRBJ1-5|NA
TGTGCCAGCAGTGCGGGTAACAATCAGCCCCAGCATTTT
CASSAGNNQPQHF
>TRBV6-1|NA|TRBJ1-5|TRBD1
TGTGCCAGCAGTTCCGGACAGGGGAACAATCAGCCCCAGCATTTT
CASSSGQGNNQPQHF
>TRBV5-1|NA|TRBJ2-5|NA
TGCGCCAGCCGCCCAAGGGGTCAGCAAGAGACCCAGTACTTC
CASRPRGQQETQYF
>TRBV4-1|NA|TRBJ2-7|NA
TGCGCCAGCAGCCAAGAGGCGGATTCCTACGAGCAGTACTTC
CASSQEADSYEQYF
>TRBV7-2|NA|TRBJ2-7|TRBD2
TGTGCCAGCAGCTTAATGACCGGGCGAGCGGGGGGTTACGAGCAGTACTTC
CASSLMTGRAGGYEQYF
>TRBV7-6|NA|TRBJ2-3|TRBD2
TGTGCCAGCAGCGACCTAGCGGGGGGCCTCCCGGATACGCAGTATTTT
CASSDLAGGLPDTQYF
>TRBV5-1|NA|TRBJ2-1|TRBD2
TGCGCCAGCAGTCGGGCAGAGCGGGGGGGCAGTGAGCAGTTCTTC
CASSRAERGGSEQFF
>TRBV25-1|NA|TRBJ2-1|TRBD1
TGTGCCAGCGCCTCGACGACAGGGAGCTCCTACAATGAGCAGTTCTTC
CASASTTGSSYNEQFF
>TRBV7-2|few|TRBJ2-1|NA
TGTGCCAGCAGCTTAGACCACCAAACAGGGAAAGTATGGAATGAGCAGTTCTTC
CASSLDHQTGKVWNEQFF
>TRBV12-3/TRBV12-4|NA|TRBJ1-2|NA
TGTGCCAGCAGTTTGGGGGATCTGGGCTATGGCTACACCTTC
CASSLGDLGYGYTF
>TRBV6-2/TRBV6-3|few|TRBJ2-1|TRBD2
TGTGCCAGCACCCTACTAGCGGGGGCCTACAATGAGCAGTTCTTC
CASTLLAGAYNEQFF
>TRBV29-1|NA|TRBJ1-1|NA
TGCAGCGTTCTCCTTTCGAACACTGGAGCTTTCTTT
CSVLLSNTGAFF
>TRBV13|few|TRBJ2-7|NA
TGTGCCAGCAGCCCCGACGCCTCCTACGAGCAGTACTTC
CASSPDASYEQYF
>TRBV9|NA|TRBJ2-7|NA
TGTGCCAGCAGCGTTCGACCAGCGGGGACAACCTACGAGCAGTACTTC
CASSVRPAGTTYEQYF
>TRBV6-1|few|TRBJ1-4|NA
TGTGCCAGCAGTGAAGCAGCGGGTCGGCGGAATGAAAAACTGTTTTTT
CASSEAAGRRNEKLFF
>TRBV3-1|NA|TRBJ1-6|NA
TGTGCCAGCAGCCCGAATGTGTGGAATTCACCCCTCCACTTT
CASSPNVWNSPLHF
>TRBV6-5|NA|TRBJ2-1|NA
TGTGCCAGCAGTTACTCGGACTACCCGTACAATGAGCAGTTCTTC
CASSYSDYPYNEQFF
>TRBV20-1|NA|TRBJ2-3|TRBD2
TGCAGTGCTCATACTAGCGGACCTCAAGATACGCAGTATTTT
CSAHTSGPQDTQYF
>TRBV3-1|NA|TRBJ2-5|NA
TGTGCCAGCAGCCAAGATCCCAGGGAGGAGGAGACCCAGTACTTC
CASSQDPREEETQYF
>TRBV7-2|few|TRBJ1-2|NA
TGTGCCATGGGCTCGGGAGGGAACTATGGCTACACCTTC
CAMGSGGNYGYTF
>TRBV28|NA|TRBJ1-2|NA
TGTGCCAGCAGTGTACCAGGGACCTTCTATGGCTACACCTTC
CASSVPGTFYGYTF
>TRBV5-1|few|TRBJ2-5|NA
TGCGCCAGCAGCTTGACGCTTGGGGGGCAAGAGACCCAGTACTTC
CASSLTLGGQETQYF